Following are 20 T cell receptor beta chains from one sample sequenced in a study of shared clonotypes between healthy human individuals. Assay: immunoSEQ multiplex PCR; the TCRdb copy retains only in-frame clones and omits some. Seen here are fewer than 1.6 million clones, about 98.5% observed once, and the top ten hold about 0.35%. Sequenced input: naive CD4+ T cells sorted from blood. As for subset: CD45RA+ positively selected. These receptors were collected from a young man in good health.

This clone showed up just once. The DNA for the CDR3 is TGTGCCAGCAGCCAAGAGAATCTAGCGGAGCAGTTCTTC. It codes for CASSQENLAEQFF. The chain couples TRBV14 to TRBJ2-1, with D tentatively TRBD2 (6 bases). From germline, CDR1 is SGHDN and CDR2 FVKESK. Trimming removed 0 bases at V and 10 bases at J, with 10 bases between. The CDR3 totals 13 residues.

The chain uses TRBV14 and TRBJ2-7; tentatively, D is TRBD2 (7 bases). In germline, CDR1 is SGHDN, CDR2 FVKESK. CDR3 length equals 17 residues. Trimming stripped 4 bases from V and 5 bases from J, with 24 bases between. The CDR3 region has the DNA TGTGCCAGCAGCCGAGGGGGGAGGGAGACGATGCGAAACGAGCAGTACTTC. It specifies CASSRGGRETMRNEQYF.

The J gene is TRBJ2-3, the V gene TRBV11-2; 7 positions agree with TRBD1. The CDR3 is 15 residues long. CDR1 SGHAT and CDR2 FQNNGV come from the germline V gene. V shed 4 bases and J 4 bases; nucleotides not matched to a gene: 8. The CDR3, as DNA: TGTGCCAGCAGCTCCCACAGGGGTCGACCAGATACGCAGTATTTT. It specifies CASSSHRGRPDTQYF.

The V and J genes are TRBV27 and TRBJ1-2; the D gene is possibly TRBD1 (6 bases). Germline lookup yields CDR1 MNHEY and CDR2 SMNVEV (reference sequence). CDR3 length: 15 residues. Trimming removed 10 bases at V and 2 bases at J, with 20 bases between. The CDR3 DNA is TGTGCCAAACCCCCACAGGGACTCCCCAACTATGGCTACACCTTC. Translating gives CAKPPQGLPNYGYTF.

The chain employs TRBV11-2 and TRBJ1-4; 9 positions match TRBD1. Per germline, CDR1 SGHAT and CDR2 FQNNGV. J was trimmed by 5 bases and V by 4 bases; bases with no gene match: 8. The CDR3 loop spans 16 amino acids. This CDR3 is CASSSTTGGYNEKLFF. The CDR3 DNA is TGTGCCAGCAGCTCCACAACAGGGGGCTACAATGAAAAACTGTTTTTT.

The chain recombines TRBV4-3 with TRBJ1-3; 7 nucleotides align to TRBD1. The trim removed 0 bases at V and 0 bases at J, leaving 5 bases unmatched. Germline V lookup: CDR1 LGHNA, CDR2 YSLEER. The CDR3 has 17 residues. The CDR3 nucleotides are TGCGCCAGCAGCCAAGACAGGGGGACGAGCTCTGGAAACACCATATATTTT. This sequence encodes CASSQDRGTSSGNTIYF.

The V gene is TRBV9, the J gene TRBJ2-5; D possibly corresponds to TRBD2 (6 bases). Trimming shortened V by 1 base and J by 0 bases, and 19 bases separated the two germline ends. CDR1 and CDR2 (germline): SGDLS, YYNGEE. CDR3 length equals 18 residues. CDR3 sequence reads: CASSVMGGGANHQETQYF. The CDR3 DNA reads as TGTGCCAGCAGCGTAATGGGGGGAGGCGCGAACCACCAAGAGACCCAGTACTTC.

The chain joins TRBV6-6 to TRBJ1-5; D is uncertain. V lost 10 bases and J 3 bases, leaving 16 bases between the germline ends. Germline CDR1 and CDR2: MNHNY and SVGAGI (reference sequence). The CDR3 contains 14 residues. CDR3 sequence (DNA): TGTGCCATTTCCCAGATCGCTTCCAATCAGCCCCAGCATTTT. Translating it yields CAISQIASNQPQHF.

In this sample, this clone turned up once. J is TRBJ2-7 and V is TRBV7-9, with D perhaps given as TRBD1 or TRBD2 (5 bases each). CDR1 is SEHNR and CDR2 is FQNEAQ in the germline V gene (reference sequence). The ends were cut back, 1 base at V and 5 bases at J, with 18 bases in the middle. The CDR3 contains 16 residues. CDR3 loop: CASSLDGPGTQDEQYF. In DNA, the CDR3 is TGTGCCAGCAGCTTAGATGGCCCCGGGACCCAAGACGAGCAGTACTTC.

This sequence joins TRBV7-2 and TRBJ2-7, with TRBD2 identical over 11 bases. This CDR3 spans 16 amino acids. The J segment lost 3 bases and the V segment lost 5 bases, leaving 9 bases of the junction unmatched. Germline V CDR1 and CDR2: SGHTA, FQGNSA. The chain's CDR3 is CASSHAVLAGVYEQYF. The CDR3 DNA is TGTGCCAGCAGCCACGCGGTACTAGCGGGGGTCTACGAGCAGTACTTC. Supplemented by reference TRBV7-2 and TRBJ2-7, the full variable domain reads GAGVSQSPSNKVTEKGKDVELRCDPISGHTALYWYRQSLGQGLEFLIYFQGNSAPDKSGLPSDRFSAERTGGSVSTLTIQRTQQEDSAVYLCASSHAVLAGVYEQYFGPGTRLTVT.

V is TRBV7-9 and J is TRBJ2-7, with 10 nucleotides matching TRBD1. The CDR3 loop spans 14 amino acids. The junction had 6 bases not matched to a gene; V was cut back by 5 bases and J by 5 bases. The germline V gene has CDR1 SEHNR and CDR2 FQNEAQ (reference sequence). The CDR3 DNA is TGTGCCAGCAGCCTGGGACAGGGGATGAACGAGCAGTACTTC. This codes for CASSLGQGMNEQYF.

The genes are TRBV2 and TRBJ2-1, with D maybe TRBD1 (6 bases). Trimming shortened V by 7 bases and J by 3 bases, and 16 bases separated the two germline ends. This CDR3 region has 15 residues. The germline CDR1 and CDR2 sequences are SNHLY and FYNNEI. The CDR3 bases are TGTGCCAGCATTCCCGACAGGTCTCACTACAATGAGCAGTTCTTC. It specifies CASIPDRSHYNEQFF.

The CDR3 here is CASSPRLRSGSYNEQFF. The DNA of the CDR3 is TGTGCCAGCTCACCAAGGTTAAGGTCGGGCTCCTACAATGAGCAGTTCTTC. The chain combines TRBV18 with TRBJ2-1; D is ambiguous. CDR3 size: 17 residues. Germline CDR1 KGHSH, CDR2 LQKENI. V was cut by 2 bases and J by 0 bases, with 14 bases left in between.

V gene TRBV9 combines with J gene TRBJ2-7, with 9 positions matching TRBD2. This CDR3 region has 18 residues. After removal of 0 bases from V and 3 bases from J, the junction contained 13 bases not matched to a gene. CDR1 and CDR2 (germline): SGDLS, YYNGEE. CDR3 in amino acids: CASSVASVAGGRGYEQYF. CDR3 coding DNA: TGTGCCAGCAGCGTAGCTTCCGTCGCTGGCGGGAGGGGCTACGAGCAGTACTTC.

This sequence joins TRBV6-4 and TRBJ1-5; D is unresolved. Germline V gives CDR1 MRHNA, CDR2 SNTAGT. Trimming cost V 2 bases and J 4 bases, with 12 bases left between them. The CDR3 runs to 15 residues. The CDR3 coding sequence is TGTGCCAGCAGTGACATTAGGAGCCTAAATCAGCCCCAGCATTTT. Translated: CASSDIRSLNQPQHF.

The chain uses TRBV18 and TRBJ1-2; 8 nucleotides line up with TRBD1. The junction had 5 bases not matched to a gene; V was cut back by 1 base and J by 1 base. CDR1 and CDR2 (germline): KGHSH, LQKENI. The length of the CDR3 is 16 residues. CDR3 coding DNA: TGTGCCAGCTCACCACGAGACAGGGGAGTTAACTATGGCTACACCTTC. It yields the protein CASSPRDRGVNYGYTF.

This rearrangement joins TRBV11-2 to TRBJ2-1; unclear D gene. The CDR3 runs 14 residues. V was shortened by 2 bases and J by 5 bases, with 10 bases between the two germline ends. Germline CDR1 SGHAT, CDR2 FQNNGV. CDR3 loop: CASSLRVRDNEQFF. Written as DNA, the CDR3 is TGTGCCAGCAGCTTAAGGGTAAGAGACAATGAGCAGTTCTTC.

The chain links TRBV5-5 to TRBJ2-6; D unresolved. Per the germline V gene, CDR1 is SGHKS and CDR2 is YYEKEE (reference sequence). V lost 4 bases and J lost 1, with 6 bases in between. The CDR3 extends over 14 amino acids. The DNA of the CDR3 is TGTGCCAGCAGCCAACCATCTGGGGCCAACGTCCTGACTTTC. Its translation: CASSQPSGANVLTF.

The CDR3 DNA follows: TGTGCCAGTAGTATCGGGACAGGCCTCTCCTACGAGCAGTACTTC. The encoded protein is CASSIGTGLSYEQYF. V gene TRBV19 combines with J gene TRBJ2-7, with TRBD1 matching over 8 bases. CDR3 length: 15 amino acids. Germline values: CDR1 LNHDA, CDR2 SQIVND (reference sequence). V lost 3 bases, J lost 0 bases, and 4 bases stayed unmatched.

The V gene is TRBV28, the J gene TRBJ2-5; tentatively, D is TRBD2 (5 bases). Trimming left V 4 bases short and J 0 bases short, with 12 bases between. Germline V lookup: CDR1 MDHEN, CDR2 SYDVKM. The CDR3 sequence is 15 residues long. CDR3 coding DNA: TGTGCCAGCAGTTCCCTCGGGAAGTACCAAGAGACCCAGTACTTC. Amino acids: CASSSLGKYQETQYF.